This T cell receptor beta chain originates from a study of radiotherapy plus CTLA-4 blockade in lung cancer. Study outcomes and limitations: Early shifts in blood T cell clones, with interferon-beta, reportedly predicted response best.

There are 13 residues in the CDR3. The germline V gene encodes CDR1 MNHEY and CDR2 SVGAGI. V gave up 5 bases and J gave up 15 bases, with 20 bases separating them. This clone was recorded only once. Its specificity is unknown. Clones were sequenced by immunoSEQ multiplex PCR, and TCRdb holds only the in-frame ones, with some missing. The sample consists of under 95,000 clones, about 79% of them appearing once. The material sequenced was peripheral blood, taken from a patient treated with radiotherapy plus ipilimumab. The receptor was isolated from a human donor with non-small cell lung cancer whose response to radiotherapy plus ipilimumab could not be evaluated. Some clones in this sample may be carry-over from other donors' samples. This chain links TRBV6-5 with TRBJ1-5, with D perhaps TRBD1 (6 bases). The CDR3 spells CASSEAGGAHRHF. The CDR3 coding sequence is TGTGCCAGCAGTGAAGCGGGGGGGGCTCATAGGCATTTT.